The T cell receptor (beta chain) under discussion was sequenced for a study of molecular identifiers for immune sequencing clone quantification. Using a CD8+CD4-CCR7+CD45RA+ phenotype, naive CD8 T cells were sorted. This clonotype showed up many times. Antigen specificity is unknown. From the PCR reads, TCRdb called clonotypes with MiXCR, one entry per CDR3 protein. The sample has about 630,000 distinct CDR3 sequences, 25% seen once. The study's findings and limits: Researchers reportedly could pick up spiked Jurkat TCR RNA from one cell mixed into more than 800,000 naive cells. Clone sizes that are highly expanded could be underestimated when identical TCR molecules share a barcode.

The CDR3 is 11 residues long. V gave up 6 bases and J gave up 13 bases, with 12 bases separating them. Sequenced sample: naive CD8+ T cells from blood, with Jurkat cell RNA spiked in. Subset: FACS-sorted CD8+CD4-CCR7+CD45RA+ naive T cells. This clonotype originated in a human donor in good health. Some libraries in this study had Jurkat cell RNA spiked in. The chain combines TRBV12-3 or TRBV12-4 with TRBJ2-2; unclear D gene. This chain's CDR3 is CASSAGQRLFF. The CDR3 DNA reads TGTGCCAGCAGCGCCGGGCAACGGCTGTTTTTT.